These 28 T cell receptor beta chains were all obtained from the same sample, sequenced in a study of shared clonotypes between healthy human individuals. The repertoire was sequenced with immunoSEQ multiplex PCR; TCRdb's copy has only in-frame clones and lacks some. In the table there are roughly 2.2 million clones, 92% of which are singletons. Material: naive CD4+ T cells from PBMCs. Indicated subset: CD45RA+ positively selected. Receptors were obtained from a young man in good health. Some clones in this sample may be carry-over from other donors' samples.

V gene TRBV9 combines with J gene TRBJ2-5, with D unclear. The CDR3 sequence is 16 residues long. V lost 0 bases and J 0 bases, leaving 12 bases between the germline ends. CDR1 is SGDLS and CDR2 is YYNGEE in the germline V gene. The CDR3 loop reads CASSVAAWADQETQYF. In DNA, the CDR3 is TGTGCCAGCAGCGTAGCGGCTTGGGCAGACCAAGAGACCCAGTACTTC.

The chain uses TRBV25-1 and TRBJ2-7; D is uncertain. Germline CDR1 reads MGHDK; CDR2 reads SYGVNS. The CDR3 runs 13 residues. Trimming took off 7 bases at V and 5 bases at J, with 15 bases between the two ends. The CDR3 nucleotides are TGTGCCAGCATGAACCGATTTAGGGACGAGCAGTACTTC. It translates to CASMNRFRDEQYF.

The chain is built from TRBV28 and TRBJ2-7; 9 bases align to TRBD1. The CDR3 contains 14 residues. V was pared by 6 bases and J by 2 bases, with 5 bases of the junction left unmatched. CDR1 is MDHEN, CDR2 SYDVKM, per germline. The CDR3 protein is CASSSRQGAYEQYF. CDR3 DNA sequence: TGTGCCAGCAGCTCCCGACAGGGGGCCTACGAGCAGTACTTC.

This rearrangement joins TRBV7-2 to TRBJ1-1, with D perhaps matching TRBD1 (6 bases). Germline loops: CDR1 SGHTA, CDR2 FQGNSA. This CDR3 contains 14 residues. Trimming pared 6 bases from V and 5 bases from J, leaving 16 bases between. The CDR3 reads CASRLQGPGTEAFF. The CDR3 coding sequence is TGTGCCAGCAGGCTACAGGGTCCGGGGACTGAAGCTTTCTTT.

The rearrangement uses TRBV7-9 and TRBJ2-2; 8 nucleotides align to TRBD1. Germline V gene data show CDR1 as SEHNR and CDR2 as FQNEAQ (reference sequence). V lost 5 bases to trimming and J lost 2 bases; unmatched junction nucleotides: 10. CDR3 length: 17 residues. In DNA, the CDR3 is TGTGCCAGCAGCCGACATCGGGACAGGATAAACACCGGGGAGCTGTTTTTT. Its protein is CASSRHRDRINTGELFF.

The V and J genes are TRBV19 and TRBJ1-1; 7 bases are shared with TRBD1. This CDR3 contains 13 residues. From germline, CDR1 is LNHDA and CDR2 SQIVND (reference sequence). V gave up 4 bases and J gave up 6 bases; unmatched junction bases: 5. The CDR3 region has the DNA TGTGCCAGTAGTAGACAGGGTTTTGCTGAAGCTTTCTTT. As protein: CASSRQGFAEAFF.

V gene TRBV2 combines with J gene TRBJ1-2, with D unresolved. Germline CDR1 and CDR2: SNHLY and FYNNEI. CDR3 length: 11 amino acids. Trimming removed 8 bases at V and 7 bases at J, with 11 bases between. CDR3 coding DNA: TGTGCCAGCGTCGTATCCGGTGGCTACACCTTC. Its protein product is CASVVSGGYTF. The full variable domain, in which reference TRBV2 and TRBJ1-2 provide the parts outside the CDR3, is EPEVTQTPSHQVTQMGQEVILRCVPISNHLYFYWYRQILGQKVEFLVSFYNNEISEKSEIFDDQFSVERPDGSNFTLKIRSTKLEDSAMYFCASVVSGGYTFGSGTRLTVV.

This sequence joins TRBV6-5 and TRBJ2-2; D perhaps matches TRBD1 (6 bases). The CDR3 length is 14 residues. Germline V CDR1 and CDR2: MNHEY, SVGAGI. V lost 4 bases and J 5 bases, leaving 11 bases between the germline ends. CDR3 sequence reads: CASSFQQGTGELFF. CDR3 nucleotides: TGTGCCAGCAGTTTTCAACAGGGTACCGGGGAGCTGTTTTTT.

The chain couples TRBV18 to TRBJ1-5, with TRBD1 matching 10 bases. CDR3 length equals 14 residues. J gave up 5 bases and V 5 bases, and 3 bases lay outside the gene matches. The germline V gene encodes CDR1 KGHSH and CDR2 LQKENI. The CDR3 region is CASSEGTGDQPQHF. The CDR3 DNA reads TGTGCCAGCTCAGAGGGGACAGGGGATCAGCCCCAGCATTTT.

The V gene is TRBV9, the J gene TRBJ2-2; perhaps TRBD1 as D (5 bases). The V end was cut by 4 bases, the J end by 8 bases, with 9 bases between. This CDR3 is built from 12 residues. CDR1 is SGDLS and CDR2 is YYNGEE in the germline V gene. The CDR3 DNA reads as TGTGCCAGCAGCCCACAGGTGGGGGAGCTGTTTTTT. Amino acid sequence: CASSPQVGELFF.

The chain links TRBV5-1 to TRBJ2-3, with D perhaps matching TRBD1 or TRBD2 (5 bases each). Per the germline V gene, CDR1 is SGHRS and CDR2 is YFSETQ. The CDR3 sequence is 15 residues long. V was pared by 2 bases and J by 1 base, with 11 bases between. The CDR3 sequence: CASSFTLGGTDTQYF. CDR3 DNA sequence: TGCGCCAGCAGCTTTACACTGGGGGGCACAGATACGCAGTATTTT.

The CDR3 region has the DNA TGTGCCTGGAGTGCCACTAGGTGGAACACTGAAGCTTTCTTT. Translation: CAWSATRWNTEAFF. The chain uses TRBV30 and TRBJ1-1; D is undetermined. Trimming pared 1 base from V and 1 base from J, leaving 10 bases between. This CDR3 is built from 14 residues. Looked up from germline, CDR1 is GTSNPN and CDR2 is SVGIG (reference sequence).

This sequence joins TRBV7-3 and TRBJ2-5; D not resolved. From germline, CDR1 is SGHTA and CDR2 FQGTGA. V lost 5 bases to trimming and J lost 5 bases, with 12 bases between them. The CDR3 is 13 amino acids. This CDR3 reads CASSPQASETQYF. CDR3 in DNA: TGTGCCAGCAGCCCTCAAGCCAGTGAGACCCAGTACTTC.

This sequence joins TRBV11-1 and TRBJ1-1; unclear D gene. From germline, CDR1 is SGHAT and CDR2 FQDESV (reference sequence). V was clipped by 1 base and J by 4 bases, with 13 bases between them. The CDR3 is 15 amino acids. CDR3 nucleotide sequence: TGTGCCAGCAGCTTAGTGCCCACAACGGTCACTGAAGCTTTCTTT. This gives the protein CASSLVPTTVTEAFF.

V usage is TRBV7-6 and J usage is TRBJ1-3, with D hard to call. Germline V gives CDR1 SGHVS, CDR2 FNYEAQ. V was trimmed by 5 bases and J by 4 bases, leaving 18 bases between them. The length of the CDR3 is 16 residues. The CDR3 nucleotides are TGTGCCAGCAGCCCTACGTCCAATGGACGGGGAAACACCATATATTTT. This sequence encodes CASSPTSNGRGNTIYF.

The chain recombines TRBV5-1 with TRBJ1-1, with TRBD1 matching 7 bases. J was trimmed by 5 bases and V by 3 bases; bases with no gene match: 4. CDR3 length equals 13 residues. Germline CDR1 reads SGHRS; CDR2 reads YFSETQ. This CDR3 reads CASSSQGETEAFF. The CDR3 nucleotides read TGCGCCAGCAGCTCCCAGGGGGAAACTGAAGCTTTCTTT. The full variable domain, rest sourced from reference TRBV5-1 and TRBJ1-1, is KAGVTQTPRYLIKTRGQQVTLSCSPISGHRSVSWYQQTPGQGLQFLFEYFSETQRNKGNFPGRFSGRQFSNSRSEMNVSTLELGDSALYLCASSSQGETEAFFGQGTRLTVV.

In nucleotides, the CDR3 is TGTGCCAGCAGCTCTGGGCTGGGGGACAAGGGCGAGCAGTACTTC. It is translated as CASSSGLGDKGEQYF. The rearrangement links TRBV7-6 to TRBJ2-7; the D gene is possibly TRBD1 (6 bases). This CDR3 is 15 amino acids long. Trimming removed 4 bases from V and 6 bases from J, with 19 bases in between. Per germline, CDR1 SGHVS and CDR2 FNYEAQ.

The CDR3 DNA reads TGTGCCAGCAGGAATTCCGGAACCTACGAGCAGTACTTC. This translates into CASRNSGTYEQYF. The rearrangement links TRBV2 to TRBJ2-7; no firm D call. Trimming pared 6 bases from V and 2 bases from J, leaving 11 bases between. The CDR3 is 13 amino acids. Germline-derived CDR1 and CDR2 are SNHLY and FYNNEI.

V gene TRBV6-4 combines with J gene TRBJ2-7; D is ambiguous. V was pared by 8 bases and J by 2 bases, with 10 bases between. The CDR3 runs 12 residues. The germline V gene encodes CDR1 MRHNA and CDR2 SNTAGT. CDR3 bases: TGTGCCAGCCTCTCCCAACCCTACGAGCAGTACTTC. It codes for CASLSQPYEQYF.

The chain couples TRBV5-1 to TRBJ1-4, with a possible D match to TRBD1 (6 bases). Germline V lookup: CDR1 SGHRS, CDR2 YFSETQ. This CDR3 is 15 amino acids long. V shed 3 bases and J shed 5 bases, with 14 bases lying between them. CDR3: CASSSGHNLNEKLFF. Here the CDR3 DNA reads TGCGCCAGCAGCTCGGGACACAACTTGAATGAAAAACTGTTTTTT.

The chain recombines TRBV30 with TRBJ2-7; TRBD2 might be the D (6 bases). Germline assignment: CDR1 GTSNPN and CDR2 SVGIG (reference sequence). This CDR3 spans 17 amino acids. Trimming stripped 4 bases from V and 2 bases from J, with 24 bases between. The CDR3 protein is CAWTDTGLPHDTYEQYF. The CDR3 nucleotides are TGTGCCTGGACAGATACGGGACTTCCGCATGATACCTACGAGCAGTACTTC.

This sequence joins TRBV7-2 and TRBJ1-2; TRBD1 aligns across 10 bases. Losses at the gene ends were 5 bases for V and 3 bases for J; bases not matched to a gene: 9. Germline V gene data show CDR1 as SGHTA and CDR2 as FQGNSA. This CDR3 region has 16 residues. The CDR3 sequence: CASSRQGARIDYGYTF. DNA for the CDR3: TGTGCCAGCAGCCGACAGGGGGCGCGGATCGACTATGGCTACACCTTC.

The V call is TRBV7-8, the J call TRBJ2-5; 13 nucleotides line up with TRBD2. Losses at the gene ends were 5 bases for V and 6 bases for J; bases not matched to a gene: 9. The CDR3 has 16 residues. Germline values: CDR1 SGHVS, CDR2 FQNEAQ. The CDR3 DNA reads TGTGCCAGCAGCCTAGAGGGGACTAGCGGGAAACAGACCCAGTACTTC. It codes for CASSLEGTSGKQTQYF.

The V call is TRBV19, the J call TRBJ1-1; 9 bases match TRBD1. The J segment lost 1 base and the V segment lost 11 bases, leaving 8 bases of the junction unmatched. CDR3 length equals 14 residues. The germline gives CDR1 LNHDA, CDR2 SQIVND (reference sequence). CDR3 coding DNA: TGTGCCTCGGACAGGGGAGCAGGGAACACTGAAGCTTTCTTT. This translates into CASDRGAGNTEAFF.

The chain is built from TRBV29-1 and TRBJ2-7, with 11 bases aligning to TRBD2. CDR1 is SQVTM, CDR2 ANQGSEA, per germline. After removal of 6 bases from V and 3 bases from J, the junction contained 7 bases not matched to a gene. The CDR3 extends over 14 amino acids. The CDR3 loop reads CSVRGLAGNYEQYF. The CDR3 DNA reads as TGCAGCGTCCGCGGACTAGCGGGTAACTACGAGCAGTACTTC.

The chain uses TRBV27 and TRBJ1-5, with D uncertain. V was trimmed by 3 bases and J by 6 bases, leaving 9 bases between them. Germline assignment: CDR1 MNHEY and CDR2 SMNVEV (reference sequence). This CDR3 contains 13 residues. In DNA, the CDR3 is TGTGCCAGCAGTTTTAGGGCTGGTCAGCCCCAGCATTTT. Residues: CASSFRAGQPQHF.

The V call is TRBV14, the J call TRBJ1-1; 7 bases fit TRBD1. Germline V gene sequence: CDR1 SGHDN, CDR2 FVKESK. The CDR3 is 13 residues long. Unmatched junction bases numbered 6, after V lost 3 bases and J lost 8 bases. The CDR3 nucleotides are TGTGCCAGCAGCCAGATACGGACAGGAGAAGCTTTCTTT. Translation: CASSQIRTGEAFF.

The rearrangement links TRBV5-4 to TRBJ1-1; D not resolved. The V and J ends lost 3 bases and 0 bases respectively, with 12 bases between them. Germline V gene sequence: CDR1 SGHNT, CDR2 YYREEE (reference sequence). The CDR3 length is 15 residues. The CDR3 region has the DNA TGTGCCAGCAGCTCAATCGGGTTATTGAACACTGAAGCTTTCTTT. Its protein is CASSSIGLLNTEAFF. The complete variable domain, with remaining parts taken from reference TRBV5-4 and TRBJ1-1, reads ETGVTQSPTHLIKTRGQQVTLRCSSQSGHNTVSWYQQALGQGPQFIFQYYREEENGRGNFPPRFSGLQFPNYSSELNVNALELDDSALYLCASSSIGLLNTEAFFGQGTRLTVV.